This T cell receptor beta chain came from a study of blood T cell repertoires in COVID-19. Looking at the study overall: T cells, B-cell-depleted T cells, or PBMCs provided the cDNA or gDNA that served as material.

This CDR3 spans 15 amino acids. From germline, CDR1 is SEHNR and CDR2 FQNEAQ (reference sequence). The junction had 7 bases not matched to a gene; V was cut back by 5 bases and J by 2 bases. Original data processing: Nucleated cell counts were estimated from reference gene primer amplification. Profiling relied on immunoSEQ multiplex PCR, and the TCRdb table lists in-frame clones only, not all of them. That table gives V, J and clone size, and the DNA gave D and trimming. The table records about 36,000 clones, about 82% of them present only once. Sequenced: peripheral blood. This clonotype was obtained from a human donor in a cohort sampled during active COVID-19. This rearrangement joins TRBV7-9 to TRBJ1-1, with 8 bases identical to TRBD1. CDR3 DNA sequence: TGTGCCAGCAGCAGACCGGACAGGGTAAACACTGAAGCTTTCTTT. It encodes CASSRPDRVNTEAFF.